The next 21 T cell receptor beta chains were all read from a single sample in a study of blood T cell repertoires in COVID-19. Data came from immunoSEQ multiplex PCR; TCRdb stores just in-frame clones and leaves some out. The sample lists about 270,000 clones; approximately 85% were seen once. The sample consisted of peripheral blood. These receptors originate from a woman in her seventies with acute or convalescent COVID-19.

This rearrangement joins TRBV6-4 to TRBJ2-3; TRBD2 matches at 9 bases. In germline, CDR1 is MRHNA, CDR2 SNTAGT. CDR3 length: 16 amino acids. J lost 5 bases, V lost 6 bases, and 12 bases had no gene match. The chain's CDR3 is CASSDPRGGAEDTQYF. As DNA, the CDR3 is TGTGCCAGCAGCGACCCGCGGGGGGGTGCGGAAGATACGCAGTATTTT.

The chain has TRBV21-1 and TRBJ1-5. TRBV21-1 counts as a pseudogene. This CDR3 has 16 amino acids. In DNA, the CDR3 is TGTGCCAGCAGCAAACTAAGGAGACTTGGGTATCAGCCCCAGCATTTT. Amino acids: CASSKLRRLGYQPQHF.

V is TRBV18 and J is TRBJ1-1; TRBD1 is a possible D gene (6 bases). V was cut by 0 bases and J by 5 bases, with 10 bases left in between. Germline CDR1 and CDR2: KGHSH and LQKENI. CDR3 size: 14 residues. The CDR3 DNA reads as TGTGCCAGCTCACCACCTCAGGGGTGGACTGAAGCTTTCTTT. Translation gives CASSPPQGWTEAFF.

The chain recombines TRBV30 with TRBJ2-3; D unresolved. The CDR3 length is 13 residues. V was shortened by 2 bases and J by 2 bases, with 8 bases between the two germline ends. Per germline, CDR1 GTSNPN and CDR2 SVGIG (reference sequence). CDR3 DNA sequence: TGTGCCTGGAGTTTGGGCTTCACAGATACGCAGTATTTT. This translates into CAWSLGFTDTQYF.

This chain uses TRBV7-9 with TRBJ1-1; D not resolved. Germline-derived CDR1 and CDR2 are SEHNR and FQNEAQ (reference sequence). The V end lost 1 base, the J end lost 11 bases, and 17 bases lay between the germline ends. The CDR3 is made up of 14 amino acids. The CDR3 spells CASSLGEAAQAAFF. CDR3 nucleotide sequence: TGTGCCAGCAGCTTAGGGGAGGCGGCCCAGGCGGCTTTCTTT.

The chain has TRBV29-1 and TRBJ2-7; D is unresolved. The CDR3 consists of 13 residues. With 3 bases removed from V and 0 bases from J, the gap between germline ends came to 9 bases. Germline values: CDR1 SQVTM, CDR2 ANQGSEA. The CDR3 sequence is CSVEIESSYEQYF. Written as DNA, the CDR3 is TGCAGCGTTGAGATCGAGAGCTCCTACGAGCAGTACTTC.

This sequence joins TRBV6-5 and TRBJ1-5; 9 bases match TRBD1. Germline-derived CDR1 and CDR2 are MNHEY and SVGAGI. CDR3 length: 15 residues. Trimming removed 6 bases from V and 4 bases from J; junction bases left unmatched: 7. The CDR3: CASSAPGQGNQPQHF. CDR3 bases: TGTGCCAGCAGCGCACCGGGACAGGGAAATCAGCCCCAGCATTTT.

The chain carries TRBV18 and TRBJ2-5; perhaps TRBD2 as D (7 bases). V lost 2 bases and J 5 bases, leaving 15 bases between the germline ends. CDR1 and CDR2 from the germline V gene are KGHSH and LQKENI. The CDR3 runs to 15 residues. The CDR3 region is CASSPRGGRYETQYF. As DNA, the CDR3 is TGTGCCAGCTCACCAAGGGGGGGTCGTTATGAGACCCAGTACTTC. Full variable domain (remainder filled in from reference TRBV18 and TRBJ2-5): NAGVMQNPRHLVRRRGQEARLRCSPMKGHSHVYWYRQLPEEGLKFMVYLQKENIIDESGMPKERFSAEFPKEGPSILRIQQVVRGDSAAYFCASSPRGGRYETQYFGPGTRLLVL.

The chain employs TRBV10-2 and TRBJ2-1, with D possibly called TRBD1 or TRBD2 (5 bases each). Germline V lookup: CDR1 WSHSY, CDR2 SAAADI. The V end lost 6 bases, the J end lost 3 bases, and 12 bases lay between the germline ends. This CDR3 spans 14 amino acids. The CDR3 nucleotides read TGCGCCAGCAGGGAGGACAACCTCTACAATGAGCAGTTCTTC. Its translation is CASREDNLYNEQFF.

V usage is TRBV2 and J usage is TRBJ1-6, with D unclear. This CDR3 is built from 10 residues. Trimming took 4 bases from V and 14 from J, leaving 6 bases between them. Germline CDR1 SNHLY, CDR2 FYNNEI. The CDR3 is CASSAGTLHF. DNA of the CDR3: TGTGCCAGCAGTGCCGGTACCCTCCACTTT.

The CDR3 is CSALLGGYTF. CDR3 in DNA: TGCAGTGCTCTCCTCGGGGGCTACACCTTC. V is TRBV20-1 and J is TRBJ1-2; no reliable D call. Germline CDR1 reads DFQATT; CDR2 reads SNEGSKA (reference sequence). The CDR3 is 10 residues long. V was trimmed by 5 bases and J by 8 bases, leaving 9 bases between them.

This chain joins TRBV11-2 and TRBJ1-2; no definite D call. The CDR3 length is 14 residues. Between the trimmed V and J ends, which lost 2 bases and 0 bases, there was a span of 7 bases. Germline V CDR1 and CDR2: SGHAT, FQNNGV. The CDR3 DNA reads TGTGCCAGCAGCTTAAGCCCGGCTAACTATGGCTACACCTTC. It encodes CASSLSPANYGYTF.

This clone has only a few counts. The CDR3 nucleotides are TGCAGTGTGAGAACGGCCTACGAGCAGTACTTC. Translating it yields CSVRTAYEQYF. The rearrangement uses TRBV20-1 and TRBJ2-7; D unresolved. V lost 7 bases and J lost 2, with 9 bases in between. This CDR3 is built from 11 residues. Germline loops: CDR1 DFQATT, CDR2 SNEGSKA (reference sequence).

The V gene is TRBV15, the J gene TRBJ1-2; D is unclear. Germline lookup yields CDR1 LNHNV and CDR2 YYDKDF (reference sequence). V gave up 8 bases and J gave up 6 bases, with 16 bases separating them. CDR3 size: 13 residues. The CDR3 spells CATQPRTGDGYTF. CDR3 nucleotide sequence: TGTGCCACCCAGCCCCGTACGGGTGATGGCTACACCTTC. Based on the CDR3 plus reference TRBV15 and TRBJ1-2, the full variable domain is DAMVIQNPRYQVTQFGKPVTLSCSQTLNHNVMYWYQQKSSQAPKLLFHYYDKDFNNEADTPDNFQSRRPNTSFCFLDIRSPGLGDTAMYLCATQPRTGDGYTFGSGTRLTVV.

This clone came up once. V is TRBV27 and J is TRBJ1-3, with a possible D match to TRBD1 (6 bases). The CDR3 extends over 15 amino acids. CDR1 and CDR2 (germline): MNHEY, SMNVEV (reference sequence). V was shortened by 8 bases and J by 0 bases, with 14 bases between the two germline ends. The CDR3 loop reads CASRGGGGSGNTIYF. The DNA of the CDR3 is TGTGCCAGCCGAGGGGGAGGGGGCTCTGGAAACACCATATATTTT.

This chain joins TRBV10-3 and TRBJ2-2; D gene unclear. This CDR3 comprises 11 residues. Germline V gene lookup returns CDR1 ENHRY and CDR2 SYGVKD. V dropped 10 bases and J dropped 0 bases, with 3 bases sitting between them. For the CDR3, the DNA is TGTGCCACCACGAACACCGGGGAGCTGTTTTTT. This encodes CATTNTGELFF.

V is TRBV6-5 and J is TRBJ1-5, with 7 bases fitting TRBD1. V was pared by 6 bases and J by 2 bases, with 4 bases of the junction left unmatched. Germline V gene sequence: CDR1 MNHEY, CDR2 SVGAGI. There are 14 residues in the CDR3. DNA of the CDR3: TGTGCCAGCAGCTCCGACAGGGGCAATCAGCCCCAGCATTTT. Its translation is CASSSDRGNQPQHF.

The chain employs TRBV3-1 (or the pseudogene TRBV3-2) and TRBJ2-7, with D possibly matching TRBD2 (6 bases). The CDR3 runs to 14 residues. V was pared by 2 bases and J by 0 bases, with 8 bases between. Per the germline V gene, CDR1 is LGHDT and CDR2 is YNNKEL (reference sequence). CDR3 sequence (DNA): TGTGCCAGCAGCCAATGGCGGGACTCCTACGAGCAGTACTTC. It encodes CASSQWRDSYEQYF.

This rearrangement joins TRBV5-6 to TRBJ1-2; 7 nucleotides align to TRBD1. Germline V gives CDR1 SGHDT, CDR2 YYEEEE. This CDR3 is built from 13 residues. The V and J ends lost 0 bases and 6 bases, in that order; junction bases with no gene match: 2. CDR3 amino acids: CASSLEGADGYTF. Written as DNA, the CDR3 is TGTGCCAGCAGCTTGGAGGGGGCAGATGGCTACACCTTC.

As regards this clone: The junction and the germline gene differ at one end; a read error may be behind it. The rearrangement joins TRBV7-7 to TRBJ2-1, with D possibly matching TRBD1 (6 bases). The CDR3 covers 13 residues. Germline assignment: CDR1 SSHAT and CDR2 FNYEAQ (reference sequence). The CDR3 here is CASSLMQGHEQFF. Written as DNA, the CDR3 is TGTGCTAGCAGCTTAATGCAGGGGCACGAGCAGTTCTTC.

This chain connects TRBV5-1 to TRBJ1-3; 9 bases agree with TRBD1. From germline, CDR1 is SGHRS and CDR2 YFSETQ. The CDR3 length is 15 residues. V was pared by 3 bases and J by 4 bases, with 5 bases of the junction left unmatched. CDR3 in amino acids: CASSWGQGGGNTIYF. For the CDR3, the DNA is TGCGCCAGCAGCTGGGGACAGGGAGGCGGAAACACCATATATTTT.